This TCR beta chain stems from a study of T cell clones after liver transplantation. This CDR3 is 18 amino acids long. V was shortened by 2 bases and J by 0 bases, with 17 bases between the two germline ends. Germline assignment: CDR1 SGHNT and CDR2 YENEEA. Profiled with immunoSEQ multiplex PCR; TCRdb holds only in-frame clones, not every one. The data hold roughly 120,000 clones, with about nine tenths observed a single time. The gene calls are TRBV11-3 and TRBJ1-3; D possibly corresponds to TRBD1 (5 bases). The clonotype originates from a human patient who received a liver transplant. Among the T cells, some may be from the graft donor. Sequenced here: CD4+ T cells from blood, sampled 12 months after liver transplant. The CDR3 here is CASSLSSGGTSSGNTIYF. CDR3 nucleotide sequence: TGTGCCAGCAGCTTATCATCTGGGGGAACCTCCTCTGGAAACACCATATATTTT.